The 25 T cell receptor beta chains reported below all come from one sample, sequenced in a study of cytomegalovirus exposure and HLA in healthy donors. The PCR ran on 60 Vbeta and 13 Jbeta primers. Produced via immunoSEQ multiplex PCR; TCRdb's table is partial and in-frame only. Of some 170,000 clones detected, approximately 78% appear once; the ten largest clones hold roughly 7.5%. Sample: PBMCs. Source of these receptors: a woman in her 30s in good health and CMV-seropositive.

The sample holds one count of this clone. The chain joins TRBV5-1 to TRBJ2-5, with a possible D match to TRBD1 (6 bases). The CDR3 length is 14 residues. Germline CDR1 is SGHRS and CDR2 is YFSETQ. Trimming shortened V by 4 bases and J by 5 bases, and 15 bases separated the two germline ends. The DNA of the CDR3 is TGCGCCAGCAGCGCGAACAGGGCCGTCGAGACCCAGTACTTC. It translates to CASSANRAVETQYF.

This clone was picked up one time. The chain recombines TRBV6-6 with TRBJ1-2; TRBD1 matches at 7 bases. This CDR3 region has 15 residues. V shed 5 bases and J 7 bases; nucleotides not matched to a gene: 13. The germline V gene encodes CDR1 MNHNY and CDR2 SVGAGI (reference sequence). CDR3 sequence: CASSGSRDREFGYTF. The CDR3 nucleotides are TGTGCCAGCAGTGGCTCCCGGGACAGAGAATTTGGCTACACCTTC.

The V and J genes are TRBV5-4 and TRBJ2-5, with 7 bases lining up with TRBD2. The CDR3 sequence is 15 residues long. After removal of 1 base from V and 3 bases from J, the junction contained 6 bases not matched to a gene. Germline V gives CDR1 SGHNT, CDR2 YYREEE (reference sequence). CDR3 DNA sequence: TGTGCCAGCAGCTTGAGCGGGGCGTCCAAAGAGACCCAGTACTTC. Its translation: CASSLSGASKETQYF.

The CDR3 DNA sequence: TGCGCCAGCAGCTTTTTGGGGGCTTCCTACGAGCAGTACTTC. Protein product: CASSFLGASYEQYF. The chain carries TRBV5-1 and TRBJ2-5; tentative D call: TRBD1 (6 bases). The J call may be wrong; the DNA end is better matched by TRBJ2-7. The CDR3 runs to 14 residues. Germline assignment: CDR1 SGHRS and CDR2 YFSETQ.

The chain joins TRBV5-1 to TRBJ2-7; TRBD1 agrees at 8 bases. This CDR3 has 12 residues. The ends lost 4 bases at V and 7 bases at J; junction bases unmatched: 4. Germline V lookup: CDR1 SGHRS, CDR2 YFSETQ. The CDR3 loop reads CASSKTGGEQYF. In nucleotides, the CDR3 is TGCGCCAGCAGCAAAACAGGGGGAGAGCAGTACTTC. Supplemented by reference TRBV5-1 and TRBJ2-7, the full variable domain reads KAGVTQTPRYLIKTRGQQVTLSCSPISGHRSVSWYQQTPGQGLQFLFEYFSETQRNKGNFPGRFSGRQFSNSRSEMNVSTLELGDSALYLCASSKTGGEQYFGPGTRLTVT.

This clone came up a few times. The chain couples TRBV5-1 to TRBJ1-2, with D perhaps matching TRBD1 (6 bases). Germline CDR1 reads SGHRS; CDR2 reads YFSETQ. V was trimmed by 2 bases and J by 4 bases, leaving 12 bases between them. This CDR3 has 14 amino acids. CDR3: CASSLIGTSYGYTF. CDR3 nucleotides: TGCGCCAGCAGCTTAATAGGGACAAGCTATGGCTACACCTTC.

This clone was counted a single time. V is TRBV10-3 and J is TRBJ2-5; 8 nucleotides agree with TRBD1. The CDR3 contains 14 residues. Germline loops: CDR1 ENHRY, CDR2 SYGVKD. V lost 6 bases, J lost 5 bases, and 8 bases stayed unmatched. The CDR3 is CAIRDREDSETQYF. The CDR3 nucleotides read TGTGCCATCAGGGACAGGGAGGACTCGGAGACCCAGTACTTC.

The V gene is TRBV5-5, the J gene TRBJ1-4; TRBD1 matches at 9 bases. This CDR3 is built from 16 residues. CDR1 and CDR2 (germline): SGHKS, YYEKEE (reference sequence). J was trimmed by 5 bases and V by 3 bases; bases with no gene match: 8. The CDR3 DNA is TGTGCCAGCAGCTCGCGAACCGGGACAGGGAATGAAAAACTGTTTTTT. Its translation: CASSSRTGTGNEKLFF.

The chain uses TRBV5-1 and TRBJ2-2; TRBD1 might be the D (6 bases). Between the trimmed V and J ends, which lost 0 bases and 4 bases, there was a span of 13 bases. Germline-derived CDR1 and CDR2 are SGHRS and YFSETQ. The CDR3 is 16 amino acids. The CDR3 spells CASSLGRQATTGELFF. CDR3 coding DNA: TGCGCCAGCAGCTTGGGGAGACAGGCGACCACCGGGGAGCTGTTTTTT.

DNA for the CDR3: TGTGCCAGTAGTGGACTCACCACAGGGTCGGCCACCATATATTTT. This gives the protein CASSGLTTGSATIYF. The gene calls are TRBV19 and TRBJ1-3, with D maybe TRBD1 (6 bases). Between the trimmed V and J ends, which lost 5 bases and 9 bases, there was a span of 20 bases. CDR1 LNHDA and CDR2 SQIVND come from the germline V gene (reference sequence). The CDR3 consists of 15 residues. The full variable domain, rest sourced from reference TRBV19 and TRBJ1-3, is DGGITQSPKYLFRKEGQNVTLSCEQNLNHDAMYWYRQDPGQGLRLIYYSQIVNDFQKGDIAEGYSVSREKKESFPLTVTSAQKNPTAFYLCASSGLTTGSATIYFGEGSWLTVV.

This sequence joins TRBV5-1 and TRBJ2-5; the match to TRBD2 covers 11 bases. The J call may be wrong; the DNA end is better matched by TRBJ2-7. From germline, CDR1 is SGHRS and CDR2 YFSETQ. CDR3 length: 15 residues. The CDR3 region is CASSPGLAANYEQYF. The DNA for the CDR3 is TGCGCCAGCAGCCCGGGACTAGCGGCGAACTACGAGCAGTACTTC.

CDR3 DNA sequence: TGTGCCAGCAGCTTAAGGAGAGAGACCTACGAGCAGTACTTC. Amino acid sequence: CASSLRRETYEQYF. V gene TRBV7-2 combines with J gene TRBJ2-7; D is unclear. CDR3 size: 14 residues. The germline V gene encodes CDR1 SGHTA and CDR2 FQGNSA. V lost 2 bases, J lost 2 bases, and 10 bases lay in between.

This chain uses TRBV9 with TRBJ2-3; D perhaps matches TRBD1 (5 bases). This CDR3 has 14 residues. Trimming shortened V by 0 bases and J by 5 bases, and 10 bases separated the two germline ends. Germline-derived CDR1 and CDR2 are SGDLS and YYNGEE. The CDR3 sequence is CASSVEGAVDTQYF. The CDR3, as DNA: TGTGCCAGCAGCGTAGAAGGGGCTGTAGATACGCAGTATTTT.

The chain links TRBV5-6 to TRBJ2-2; 7 positions match TRBD1. Germline-derived CDR1 and CDR2 are SGHDT and YYEEEE. V dropped 0 bases and J dropped 4; count of bases not matched to a gene: 0. The length of the CDR3 is 14 residues. CDR3 coding DNA: TGTGCCAGCAGCTTGGACAGGGGCACCGGGGAGCTGTTTTTT. Translating gives CASSLDRGTGELFF.

The chain employs TRBV15 and TRBJ2-1; no reliable D call. Germline values: CDR1 LNHNV, CDR2 YYDKDF (reference sequence). The CDR3 covers 13 residues. V lost 1 base to trimming and J lost 9 bases, with 10 bases between them. The CDR3 loop reads CATSRVLSTEQFF. The CDR3 coding sequence is TGTGCCACCAGCAGAGTTTTGAGTACTGAGCAGTTCTTC.

The V gene is TRBV2, the J gene TRBJ1-2; tentative D call: TRBD1 (6 bases). The CDR3 has 13 residues. CDR1 and CDR2 (germline): SNHLY, FYNNEI. The V end was cut by 7 bases, the J end by 0 bases, with 9 bases between. CDR3 sequence reads: CASTGQPNYGYTF. The CDR3 DNA sequence: TGTGCCAGCACTGGACAGCCTAACTATGGCTACACCTTC.

The genes are TRBV6-1 and TRBJ1-2, with a possible D match to TRBD1 (5 bases). CDR1 is MNHNS and CDR2 is SASEGT in the germline V gene. CDR3 length: 16 residues. V was pared by 2 bases and J by 2 bases, with 15 bases between. This chain's CDR3 is CASSELLGGRNYGYTF. CDR3 bases: TGTGCCAGCAGTGAACTGTTGGGGGGAAGGAACTATGGCTACACCTTC.

The rearrangement links TRBV7-9 to TRBJ2-5; no firm D call. The last part of the DNA fits TRBJ2-7 better; the J call may be wrong. This CDR3 is built from 15 residues. The germline CDR1 and CDR2 sequences are SEHNR and FQNEAQ (reference sequence). The CDR3, as DNA: TGTGCCAGCAGCTTAGGAGCAGGATCCACCTACGAGCAGTACTTC. It encodes CASSLGAGSTYEQYF.

The genes are TRBV5-6 and TRBJ1-2; D is ambiguous. Germline V lookup: CDR1 SGHDT, CDR2 YYEEEE. This CDR3 is 14 amino acids long. Trimming removed 0 bases from V and 4 bases from J, with 10 bases in between. This chain's CDR3 is CASSLDGISYGYTF. The DNA for the CDR3 is TGTGCCAGCAGCTTGGACGGGATAAGCTATGGCTACACCTTC.

This clone was counted a few times. This sequence joins TRBV5-1 and TRBJ1-4; the match to TRBD1 covers 7 bases. The CDR3 length is 17 residues. The germline V gene encodes CDR1 SGHRS and CDR2 YFSETQ. The ends lost 0 bases at V and 0 bases at J; junction bases unmatched: 5. CDR3 nucleotides: TGCGCCAGCAGCTTGGGACAGGGAGTTACAACTAATGAAAAACTGTTTTTT. Residues: CASSLGQGVTTNEKLFF.

V and J are TRBV2 and TRBJ2-3; D ambiguous. The CDR3 covers 16 residues. Trimming took off 6 bases at V and 6 bases at J, with 22 bases between the two ends. Germline CDR1 reads SNHLY; CDR2 reads FYNNEI. The CDR3 spells CASSSPVYAHMDTQYF. The CDR3 DNA is TGTGCCAGCAGCTCCCCCGTTTATGCACACATGGATACGCAGTATTTT.

The chain carries TRBV18 and TRBJ1-4; tentatively, D is TRBD1 (5 bases). Germline assignment: CDR1 KGHSH and CDR2 LQKENI. V lost 0 bases to trimming and J lost 4 bases, with 6 bases between them. This CDR3 has 14 amino acids. This chain's CDR3 is CASSPPDNNEKLFF. The CDR3 DNA reads as TGTGCCAGCTCACCACCGGACAATAATGAAAAACTGTTTTTT.

The V call is TRBV7-2, the J call TRBJ2-1; the match to TRBD1 covers 10 bases. The ends lost 5 bases at V and 3 bases at J; junction bases unmatched: 4. CDR3 length equals 15 residues. Germline CDR1 and CDR2: SGHTA and FQGNSA. The CDR3 reads CASSARTGGYNEQFF. The CDR3 DNA is TGTGCCAGCAGCGCCCGGACAGGGGGCTACAATGAGCAGTTCTTC.

The chain couples TRBV4-2 to TRBJ2-2, with TRBD1 matching over 8 bases. V lost 4 bases and J lost 6; bases outside the gene matches: 13. The CDR3 is made up of 17 amino acids. Germline CDR1 reads LGHNA; CDR2 reads YNFKEQ. As DNA, the CDR3 is TGTGCCAGCAGCCTGGGAGAAGGCAGGGGGCATGCCGGGGAGCTGTTTTTT. Amino acids: CASSLGEGRGHAGELFF.

Points on this clone: This is likely a read error, given that the CDR3 carries no conserved phenylalanine or tryptophan at its end. The genes are TRBV5-4 and TRBJ2-3; 7 bases map to TRBD2. Trimming cost V 0 bases and J 5 bases; bases outside gene matches: 9. Germline V lookup: CDR1 SGHNT, CDR2 YYREEE (reference sequence). The CDR3 length is 16 residues. As DNA, the CDR3 is TGTGCCAGCAGCTTGGGCAGGGAGGGTCTTGGAGATACGCAGTATTCT. Amino acid sequence: CASSLGREGLGDTQYS.